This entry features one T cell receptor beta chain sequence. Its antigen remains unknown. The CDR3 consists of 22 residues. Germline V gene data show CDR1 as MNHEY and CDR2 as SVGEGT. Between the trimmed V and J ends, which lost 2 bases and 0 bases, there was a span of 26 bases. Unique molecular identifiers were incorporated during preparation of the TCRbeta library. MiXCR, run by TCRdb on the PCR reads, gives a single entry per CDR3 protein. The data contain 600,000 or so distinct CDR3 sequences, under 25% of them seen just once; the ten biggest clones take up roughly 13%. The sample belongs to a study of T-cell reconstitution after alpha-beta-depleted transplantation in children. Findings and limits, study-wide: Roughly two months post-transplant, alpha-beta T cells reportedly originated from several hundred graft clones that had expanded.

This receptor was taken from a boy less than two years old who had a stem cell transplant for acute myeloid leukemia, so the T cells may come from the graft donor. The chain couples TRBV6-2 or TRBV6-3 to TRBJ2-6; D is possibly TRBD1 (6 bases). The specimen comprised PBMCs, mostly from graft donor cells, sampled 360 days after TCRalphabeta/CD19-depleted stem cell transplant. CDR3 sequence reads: CASSYTTGRGFKGRSGANVLTF. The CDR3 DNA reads TGTGCCAGCAGTTACACCACAGGGAGAGGTTTCAAGGGGCGCTCTGGGGCCAACGTCCTGACTTTC.